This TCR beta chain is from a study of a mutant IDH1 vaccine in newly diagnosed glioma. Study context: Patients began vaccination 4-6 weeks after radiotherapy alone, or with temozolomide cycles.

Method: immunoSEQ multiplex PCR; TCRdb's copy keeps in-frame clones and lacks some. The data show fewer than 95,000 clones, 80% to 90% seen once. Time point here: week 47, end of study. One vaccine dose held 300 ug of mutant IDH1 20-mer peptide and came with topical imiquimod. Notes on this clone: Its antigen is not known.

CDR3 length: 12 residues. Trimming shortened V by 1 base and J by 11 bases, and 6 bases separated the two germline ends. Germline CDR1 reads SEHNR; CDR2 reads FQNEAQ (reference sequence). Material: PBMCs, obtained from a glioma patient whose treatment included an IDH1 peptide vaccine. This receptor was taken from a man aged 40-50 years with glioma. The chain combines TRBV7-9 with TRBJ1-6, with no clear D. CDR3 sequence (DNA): TGTGCCAGCAGCTTAGATCGGACACCCCTCCACTTT. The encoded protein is CASSLDRTPLHF.